This T cell receptor beta chain originates from a study of regulatory T cells in long-lasting Graves disease. Germline V gives CDR1 MDHEN, CDR2 SYDVKM. This CDR3 has 16 amino acids. The J segment lost 4 bases and the V segment lost 4 bases, leaving 12 bases of the junction unmatched. Study-level results: The TCR repertoire of persistent Graves' patients was less diverse than that of newly diagnosed ones.

This sample's time point: persistent/refractory GD, antithyroid drugs over 5 years with positive TRAb. There was RNA extracted from PBMCs, and the TCR library was made from it. For TCR beta, libraries came from iRepertoire HTBI primers and Arm-PCR of CDR3 regions. MiXCR was run by TCRdb on the multiplex PCR reads, yielding one entry per CDR3 protein. The sample includes 400,000 to 500,000 distinct CDR3 sequences, 22% seen only once; the top ten take roughly 14%. This clonotype showed up many times. What it recognizes is unknown. The chain couples TRBV28 to TRBJ2-7, with 8 bases lining up with TRBD2. Here the sequenced sample was peripheral blood mononuclear cells (PBMCs), taken when the disease was refractory, from a patient treated with antithyroid drugs. The receptor was derived from a female donor with Graves disease. CDR3 in amino acids: CASSSTGGAGVYEQYF. The CDR3 nucleotides read TGTGCCAGCAGTTCTACGGGGGGAGCGGGAGTTTACGAGCAGTACTTC.